The sequence of this T cell receptor beta chain was determined in a study of control samples from healthy donors and cancer patients. Profiled with immunoSEQ multiplex PCR; TCRdb holds only in-frame clones, not every one. This table holds over 40,000 clones, 88% found once. The trim removed 3 bases at V and 10 bases at J, leaving 17 bases unmatched. Germline-derived CDR1 and CDR2 are LNHDA and SQIVND (reference sequence). CDR3 size: 16 residues. The chain employs TRBV19 and TRBJ2-5; TRBD2 matches 7 bases. The receptor was isolated from a man aged 50 to 60 with head and neck cancer. The sample consisted of PBMCs. The CDR3, as DNA: TGTGCCAGTAGTATGTCGGCGGGAGTTAAGAGAAGGGTCCAGTACTTC. This translates into CASSMSAGVKRRVQYF.